The 10 T cell receptor beta chains below come from one sample, sequenced in a study of blood T cell repertoires in COVID-19. Libraries were prepared by immunoSEQ multiplex PCR; TCRdb keeps only in-frame clonotypes and omits some of them. The data contain over 450,000 clones, roughly nine tenths of them singletons. Sequencing was performed on peripheral blood. These receptors all come from a woman aged 45-65 years with COVID-19, enrolled during active disease.

The chain links TRBV5-6 to TRBJ1-1; D gene ambiguous. Germline loops: CDR1 SGHDT, CDR2 YYEEEE. The length of the CDR3 is 14 residues. The germline V and J ends were trimmed by 0 bases and 3 bases, with 9 bases remaining between them. The CDR3 here is CASSLAGRDTEAFF. The CDR3 DNA sequence: TGTGCCAGCAGCTTGGCCGGGAGGGACACTGAAGCTTTCTTT.

This chain uses TRBV19 with TRBJ2-5; 9 bases fit TRBD2. CDR1 LNHDA and CDR2 SQIVND come from the germline V gene (reference sequence). The CDR3 covers 15 residues. V was clipped by 3 bases and J by 5 bases; unmatched bases: 7. The CDR3 protein is CASSILAGEGETQYF. The CDR3 DNA reads as TGTGCCAGTAGTATCTTAGCGGGGGAGGGTGAGACCCAGTACTTC.

The chain employs TRBV12-3 or TRBV12-4 and TRBJ1-5; no clear D gene. Trimming pared 3 bases from V and 8 bases from J, leaving 11 bases between. The CDR3 loop spans 13 amino acids. The CDR3 DNA reads as TGTGCCAGCAGTTTCTCCACCGTAGAGCCCCAGCATTTT. Protein product: CASSFSTVEPQHF.

The chain employs TRBV12-5 and TRBJ1-6; the D gene is possibly TRBD1 (5 bases). The ends were cut back, 0 bases at V and 9 bases at J, with 15 bases in the middle. Germline V lookup: CDR1 LGHNT, CDR2 FRNRAP. This CDR3 region has 16 residues. The CDR3 loop reads CASGLVLGQGISPLHF. CDR3 in DNA: TGTGCTAGTGGTTTGGTACTCGGGCAGGGAATTTCACCCCTCCACTTT.

This clone has more than one count but fewer than ten. V usage is TRBV7-9 and J usage is TRBJ2-2; a possible D gene is TRBD2 (6 bases). The length of the CDR3 is 13 residues. Germline CDR1 SEHNR, CDR2 FQNEAQ (reference sequence). The V end was cut by 3 bases, the J end by 6 bases, with 8 bases between. As DNA, the CDR3 is TGTGCCAGCAGCTTTGGGGGGTCCGGGGAGCTGTTTTTT. Protein sequence: CASSFGGSGELFF.

The chain is built from TRBV9 and TRBJ1-1; possibly TRBD1 for D (5 bases). The CDR3 length is 17 residues. V shed 3 bases and J shed 4 bases, with 22 bases lying between them. From germline, CDR1 is SGDLS and CDR2 YYNGEE. The CDR3 sequence: CASSAGGGNPTGTEAFF. DNA for the CDR3: TGTGCCAGCAGCGCGGGTGGGGGGAACCCAACGGGCACTGAAGCTTTCTTT.

The rearrangement links TRBV7-8 to TRBJ1-5; D ambiguous. V was pared by 5 bases and J by 6 bases, with 17 bases between. The CDR3 contains 15 residues. Germline V gene sequence: CDR1 SGHVS, CDR2 FQNEAQ. The CDR3 loop reads CASSPFAGMGQPQHF. As DNA, the CDR3 is TGTGCCAGCAGCCCCTTTGCGGGGATGGGTCAGCCCCAGCATTTT.

Concerning this clone: The identical CDR3 is also encoded by other nucleotide sequences in the sample. CDR3 region: CAWSQGGGYTF. CDR3 bases: TGTGCCTGGAGTCAGGGGGGAGGCTACACCTTC. The V call is TRBV30, the J call TRBJ1-2; 7 bases match TRBD1. The CDR3 loop spans 11 amino acids. Germline lookup yields CDR1 GTSNPN and CDR2 SVGIG (reference sequence). V was clipped by 2 bases and J by 8 bases; unmatched bases: 2. Drawing the rest from reference TRBV30 and TRBJ1-2, the complete variable domain is SQTIHQWPATLVQPVGSPLSLECTVEGTSNPNLYWYRQAAGRGLQLLFYSVGIGQISSEVPQNLSASRPQDRQFILSSKKLLLSDSGFYLCAWSQGGGYTFGSGTRLTVV.

The chain is built from TRBV27 and TRBJ2-7, with D tentatively TRBD1 (5 bases). Germline V CDR1 and CDR2: MNHEY, SMNVEV (reference sequence). CDR3 length: 14 residues. V gave up 3 bases and J gave up 4 bases, with 13 bases separating them. In nucleotides, the CDR3 is TGTGCCAGCAGTTTTAGACAGAGCCATTACGAGCAGTACTTC. Translating it yields CASSFRQSHYEQYF.

The chain links TRBV10-1 to TRBJ2-7; D unclear. The V gene lost 0 bases and the J gene lost 5 bases, with 14 bases spanning the gap. The CDR3 is made up of 15 amino acids. Germline CDR1 reads WNHNN; CDR2 reads SYGVQD (reference sequence). This CDR3 reads CASSESSTTMDEQYF. CDR3 bases: TGCGCCAGCAGTGAGTCGTCCACAACGATGGACGAGCAGTACTTC.